This T cell receptor (beta chain) derives from a study of tumor and adjacent non-tumor tissue in lung cancer. On the study more broadly: Aged roughly 31 to 85 years, patients included 10 men and about five women with stage I to III disease. Samples averaged about 4.3 million productive TCRbeta reads each. Study conclusions and caveats: TCR diversity was significantly greater in tumor than normal lung tissue. Top 100 clones took a larger repertoire share in normal lung.

The template was RNA from unsorted bulk tissue. This non-tumor lung sample came from over 3 cm beyond the tumor edge. The library came from three nested PCR rounds adapted from ARM-PCR protocols. TCRdb redid the calling of the multiplex PCR reads with MiXCR, one entry per CDR3 protein. The repertoire holds approximately 100,000 distinct CDR3 sequences, with over 55% as singletons. This clonotype was detected a few times. Its antigen is not known. A much larger clone lies one base from this, so it may be a read error. Per germline, CDR1 SQVTM and CDR2 ANQGSEA. CDR3 length equals 11 residues. Trimming took off 3 bases at V and 6 bases at J, with 8 bases between the two ends.

Input material: distant non-tumor lung tissue. V is TRBV29-1 and J is TRBJ1-2, with D uncertain. The TCR comes from a man under 40 with non-small cell lung cancer. The CDR3 sequence is CSVENADGYTF. CDR3 DNA: TGCAGCGTTGAGAACGCTGATGGCTACACCTTC.